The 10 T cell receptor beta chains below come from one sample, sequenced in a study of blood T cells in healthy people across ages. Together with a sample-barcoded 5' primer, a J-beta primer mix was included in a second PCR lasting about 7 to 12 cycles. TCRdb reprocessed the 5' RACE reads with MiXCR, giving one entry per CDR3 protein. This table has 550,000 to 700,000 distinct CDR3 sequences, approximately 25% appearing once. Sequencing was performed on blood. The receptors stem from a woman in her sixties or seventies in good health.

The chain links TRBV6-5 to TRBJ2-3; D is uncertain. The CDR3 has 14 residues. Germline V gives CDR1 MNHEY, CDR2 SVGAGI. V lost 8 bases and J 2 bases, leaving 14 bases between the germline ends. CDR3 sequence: CASAPAGYTDTQYF. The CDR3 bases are TGTGCCAGCGCCCCTGCCGGCTACACAGATACGCAGTATTTT.

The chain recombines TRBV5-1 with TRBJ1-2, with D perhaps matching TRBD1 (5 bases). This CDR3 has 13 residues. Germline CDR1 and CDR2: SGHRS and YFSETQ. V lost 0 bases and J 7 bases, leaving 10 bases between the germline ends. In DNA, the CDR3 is TGCGCCAGCAGCTTGGTAGGGGCCGGTGGCTACACCTTC. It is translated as CASSLVGAGGYTF.

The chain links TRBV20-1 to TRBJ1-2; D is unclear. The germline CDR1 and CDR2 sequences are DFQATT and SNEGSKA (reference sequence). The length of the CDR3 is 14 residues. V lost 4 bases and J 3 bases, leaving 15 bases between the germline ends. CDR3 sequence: CSAKAPQIDYGYTF. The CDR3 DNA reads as TGCAGTGCTAAAGCACCCCAGATCGACTATGGCTACACCTTC.

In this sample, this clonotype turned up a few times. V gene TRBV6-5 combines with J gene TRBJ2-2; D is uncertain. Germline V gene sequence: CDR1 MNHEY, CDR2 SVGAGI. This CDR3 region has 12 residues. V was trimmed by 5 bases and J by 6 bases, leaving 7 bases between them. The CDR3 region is CASSIEAGELFF. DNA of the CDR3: TGTGCCAGCAGTATAGAGGCCGGGGAGCTGTTTTTT.

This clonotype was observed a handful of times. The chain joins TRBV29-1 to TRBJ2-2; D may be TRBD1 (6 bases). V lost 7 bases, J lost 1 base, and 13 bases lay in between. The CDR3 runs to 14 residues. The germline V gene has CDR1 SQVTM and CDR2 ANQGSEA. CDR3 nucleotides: TGCAGCGCCAACCAGGACAGGAACACCGGGGAGCTGTTTTTT. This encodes CSANQDRNTGELFF.

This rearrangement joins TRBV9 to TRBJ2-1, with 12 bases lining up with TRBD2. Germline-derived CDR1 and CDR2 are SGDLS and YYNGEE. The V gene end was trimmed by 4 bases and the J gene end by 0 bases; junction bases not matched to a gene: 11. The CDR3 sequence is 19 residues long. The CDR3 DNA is TGTGCCAGCAGCATGCGACTAGCGGGGGCCCCGAGCTCCTACAATGAGCAGTTCTTC. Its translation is CASSMRLAGAPSSYNEQFF.

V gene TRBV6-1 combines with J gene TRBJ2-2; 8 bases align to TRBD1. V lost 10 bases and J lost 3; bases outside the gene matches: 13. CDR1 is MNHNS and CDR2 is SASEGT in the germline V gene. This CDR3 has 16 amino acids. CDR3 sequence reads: CATQGQGAFYTGELFF. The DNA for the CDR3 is TGTGCCACCCAGGGGCAGGGGGCATTTTACACCGGGGAGCTGTTTTTT.

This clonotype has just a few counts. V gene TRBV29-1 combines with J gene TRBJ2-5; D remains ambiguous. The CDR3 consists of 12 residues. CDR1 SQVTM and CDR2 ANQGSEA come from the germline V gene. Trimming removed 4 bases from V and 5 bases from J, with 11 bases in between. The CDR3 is CSVAGPPETQYF. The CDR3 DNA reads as TGCAGCGTTGCTGGCCCTCCGGAGACCCAGTACTTC. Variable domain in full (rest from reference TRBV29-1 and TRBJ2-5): SAVISQKPSRDICQRGTSLTIQCQVDSQVTMMFWYRQQPGQSLTLIATANQGSEATYESGFVIDKFPISRPNLTFSTLTVSNMSPEDSSIYLCSVAGPPETQYFGPGTRLLVL.

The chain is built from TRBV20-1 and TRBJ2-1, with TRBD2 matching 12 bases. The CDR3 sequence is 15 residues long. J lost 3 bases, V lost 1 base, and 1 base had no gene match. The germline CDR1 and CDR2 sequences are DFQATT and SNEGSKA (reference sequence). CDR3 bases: TGCAGTGCTAGAGTACTAGCGGGAGGCTACAATGAGCAGTTCTTC. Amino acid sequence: CSARVLAGGYNEQFF.

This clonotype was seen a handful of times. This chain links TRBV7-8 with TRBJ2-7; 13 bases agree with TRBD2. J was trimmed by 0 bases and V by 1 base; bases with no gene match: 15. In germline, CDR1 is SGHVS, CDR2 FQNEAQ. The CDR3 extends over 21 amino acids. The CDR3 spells CASSLVSRRTSGGSISYEQYF. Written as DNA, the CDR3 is TGTGCCAGCAGCTTAGTTTCCCGTCGGACTAGCGGGGGTTCAATCTCCTACGAGCAGTACTTC.